A selection of T cell receptor beta chains follows, all from one sample in a study of blood T cell repertoires in COVID-19. Sequenced by immunoSEQ multiplex PCR; TCRdb stores in-frame clones only, minus some. The repertoire holds around 71,000 clones, with roughly 76% as singletons. The sample consisted of peripheral blood. The receptors derive from an elderly woman with active or convalescent COVID-19. The CDR3 runs from the conserved cysteine through the conserved F or W. D genes are given only for firm matches.

D gene: TRBD1
J gene: TRBJ2-3
V gene: TRBV11-2
CDR3 DNA: TGTGCCAGCAGCTCCCCCGACAGGGATAGCACAGATACGCAGTATTTT
CDR3 protein: CASSSPDRDSTDTQYF

D gene: -
J gene: TRBJ2-7
V gene: TRBV6-2/TRBV6-3
CDR3 DNA: TGTGCCAGCAGTTACTCCCAGGGTGGGCAGTACTTC
CDR3 protein: CASSYSQGGQYF

D gene: -
J gene: TRBJ2-1
V gene: TRBV5-1
CDR3 DNA: TGCGCCAGCAGCTTGCAAACGACTGGTTTTGGGTATGAGCAGTTCTTC
CDR3 protein: CASSLQTTGFGYEQFF

D gene: TRBD2
J gene: TRBJ2-3
V gene: TRBV28
CDR3 DNA: TGTGCCAGCAGTTCTAGTAGCGGGGCCACAGATACGCAGTATTTT
CDR3 protein: CASSSSSGATDTQYF

D gene: TRBD1
J gene: TRBJ2-7
V gene: TRBV19
CDR3 DNA: TGTGCCACAGCGGACAGGTTCTCCTACGAGCAGTACTTC
CDR3 protein: CATADRFSYEQYF

D gene: TRBD1
J gene: TRBJ2-3
V gene: TRBV5-4
CDR3 DNA: TGTGCCAGCAGCCGGAGGGACAGGAGCACAGATACGCAGTATTTT
CDR3 protein: CASSRRDRSTDTQYF

D gene: TRBD2
J gene: TRBJ2-1
V gene: TRBV10-3
CDR3 DNA: TGTGCCATCAGCACCAGCGGGGGGGCCTGGGGTGAGCAGTTCTTC
CDR3 protein: CAISTSGGAWGEQFF

D gene: TRBD1
J gene: TRBJ1-2
V gene: TRBV4-3
CDR3 DNA: TGCGCCAGCAGCGAACCGGGACAGGGGGAGGGCTACACCTTC
CDR3 protein: CASSEPGQGEGYTF

D gene: TRBD2
J gene: TRBJ2-4
V gene: TRBV6-5
CDR3 DNA: TGTGCCAGCAGGGTCGAAGGGGAGGGCATTCAGTACTTC
CDR3 protein: CASRVEGEGIQYF

D gene: -
J gene: TRBJ2-3
V gene: TRBV5-1
CDR3 DNA: TGCGCCAGCAGCTTGCTGGGGGCCCCTCCAGATACGCAGTATTTT
CDR3 protein: CASSLLGAPPDTQYF

D gene: TRBD1
J gene: TRBJ1-1
V gene: TRBV10-3
CDR3 DNA: TGTGCCATCAGTGAGCCCAAACAGGGGCGTACTGAAGCTTTCTTT
CDR3 protein: CAISEPKQGRTEAFF

D gene: -
J gene: TRBJ1-2
V gene: TRBV20-1
CDR3 DNA: TGCAGTGGGGAGGCCCGAGAAAACACCTTC
CDR3 protein: CSGEARENTF

D gene: TRBD1
J gene: TRBJ1-6
V gene: TRBV5-6
CDR3 DNA: TGTGCCAGCAGCCCGGGACAGGGGATGGATTCACCCCTCCACTTT
CDR3 protein: CASSPGQGMDSPLHF

D gene: -
J gene: TRBJ1-2
V gene: TRBV28
CDR3 DNA: TGTGCCAGCAGTCCTTGGGACATAACTAACTATGGCTACACCTTC
CDR3 protein: CASSPWDITNYGYTF

D gene: TRBD2
J gene: TRBJ2-1
V gene: TRBV11-1
CDR3 DNA: TGTGCCAGCAGTACGCGGACTAGCAGTTACAATGAGCAGTTCTTC
CDR3 protein: CASSTRTSSYNEQFF

D gene: -
J gene: TRBJ1-1
V gene: TRBV28
CDR3 DNA: TGTGCCAGCAGTTTACGTCCGAGAAACACTGAAGCTTTCTTT
CDR3 protein: CASSLRPRNTEAFF

D gene: TRBD1
J gene: TRBJ1-1
V gene: TRBV2
CDR3 DNA: TGTGCCAGCAGTGAGTGGCAGGGGGGAGCTTTCTTT
CDR3 protein: CASSEWQGGAFF

D gene: TRBD2
J gene: TRBJ2-7
V gene: TRBV20-1
CDR3 DNA: TGCAGTGCTAGTGTTCTAGCGGGGGCCCGGAGCGAGCAGTACTTC
CDR3 protein: CSASVLAGARSEQYF

D gene: -
J gene: TRBJ1-1
V gene: TRBV5-1
CDR3 DNA: TGCGCCAGCAGCTTGGAGGCAGGGAAGAACACTGAAGCTTTCTTT
CDR3 protein: CASSLEAGKNTEAFF

D gene: TRBD1
J gene: TRBJ2-7
V gene: TRBV5-1
CDR3 DNA: TGCGCCAGCAGCGTTCCGGGACAGGGGGCGAGCGAGCAGTACTTC
CDR3 protein: CASSVPGQGASEQYF

D gene: -
J gene: TRBJ1-1
V gene: TRBV29-1
CDR3 DNA: TGCAGCGTTTCGGACTTGAACACTGAAGCTTTCTTT
CDR3 protein: CSVSDLNTEAFF

D gene: -
J gene: TRBJ2-1
V gene: TRBV15
CDR3 DNA: TGTGCCACCAGCAGAGATGATGGAGCGGTTAACAATGAGCAGTTCTTC
CDR3 protein: CATSRDDGAVNNEQFF

D gene: -
J gene: TRBJ2-3
V gene: TRBV20-1
CDR3 DNA: TGCAGTGCTAGTATATGGGCCACAGATACGCAGTATTTT
CDR3 protein: CSASIWATDTQYF